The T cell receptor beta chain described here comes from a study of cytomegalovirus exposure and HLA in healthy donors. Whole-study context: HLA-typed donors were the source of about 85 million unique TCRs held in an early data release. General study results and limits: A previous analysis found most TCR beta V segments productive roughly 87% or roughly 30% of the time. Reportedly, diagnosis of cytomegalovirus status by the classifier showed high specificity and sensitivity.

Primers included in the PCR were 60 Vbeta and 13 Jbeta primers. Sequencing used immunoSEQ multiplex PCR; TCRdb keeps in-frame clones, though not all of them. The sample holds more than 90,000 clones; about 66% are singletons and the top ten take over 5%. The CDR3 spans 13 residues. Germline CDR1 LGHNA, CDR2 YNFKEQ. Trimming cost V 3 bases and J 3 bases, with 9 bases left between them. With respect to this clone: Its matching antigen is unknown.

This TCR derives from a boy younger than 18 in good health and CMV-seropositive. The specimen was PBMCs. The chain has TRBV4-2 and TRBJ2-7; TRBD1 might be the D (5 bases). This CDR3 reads CASSQQGFYEQYF. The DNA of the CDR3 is TGTGCCAGCAGCCAGCAGGGATTCTACGAGCAGTACTTC.